The 3 T cell receptor beta chains given below trace back to one sample, sequenced in a study of blood T cell repertoires in COVID-19. TCRdb's copy holds only in-frame clones and misses some; the assay was immunoSEQ multiplex PCR. The repertoire holds some 380,000 clones, with approximately 87% as singletons. The material sequenced was PBMCs or T cells enriched from blood (not recorded which). Source of these receptors: a man aged 25 to 40 who had recovered from COVID-19.

This clone was counted once. The V and J genes are TRBV18 and TRBJ1-6; a weak D match, TRBD1 (5 bases). CDR3 length: 13 residues. V was trimmed by 4 bases and J by 11 bases, leaving 12 bases between them. Germline V lookup: CDR1 KGHSH, CDR2 LQKENI. CDR3 loop: CASSQQASAPLHF. The CDR3 DNA sequence: TGTGCCAGCTCACAACAGGCGTCGGCACCCCTCCACTTT.

The chain joins TRBV7-9 to TRBJ1-2; D gene uncertain. Trimming removed 5 bases from V and 5 bases from J, with 15 bases in between. The germline gives CDR1 SEHNR, CDR2 FQNEAQ (reference sequence). This CDR3 is 14 amino acids long. The DNA for the CDR3 is TGTGCCAGCAGCAACGACGGAGGACTATATGGCTACACCTTC. Encoded protein: CASSNDGGLYGYTF.

As concerns this clone: Within the sample, other DNA sequences also encode this same CDR3. The chain uses TRBV5-6 and TRBJ1-4; TRBD1 is a possible D gene (5 bases). The CDR3 is 14 residues long. Trimming removed 0 bases from V and 5 bases from J, with 8 bases in between. CDR1 is SGHDT and CDR2 is YYEEEE in the germline V gene. The CDR3 spells CASSLGQPNEKLFF. DNA for the CDR3: TGTGCCAGCAGCTTGGGACAGCCAAATGAAAAACTGTTTTTT.